This T cell receptor beta chain was documented in a study of CXCR3-negative and CXCR3-positive naive CD8 T cells. Study-level findings and limits: TRB CDR3 hydrophobicity was greater in CXCR3-positive naive cells than in CXCR3-negative naive cells. CXCR3 expression partially decreased after cryopreservation; most assays used fresh PBMCs. Naive subsets showed comparable surface CD5, and TCR interaction strength was also inferred from TRB CDR3 physicochemistry.

This CDR3 has 16 amino acids. Per the germline V gene, CDR1 is SGHRS and CDR2 is YFSETQ. Preparation of TRB cDNA libraries relied on 5' RACE carrying UMI labels. Reprocessing the 5' RACE reads, TCRdb reports a single entry for every CDR3 protein and omits DNA. The listing records around 96,000 distinct CDR3 sequences. Among CD8+ T cells, naive ones were CD45RO-CCR7+CD27+CD95-. As for this clonotype: Its cognate antigen is unknown.

This receptor was taken from a human donor in good health. Some clones in this sample may be carry-over from other donors' samples. The chain has TRBV5-1 and TRBJ2-3; no DNA is available, so the TRBD2 call from TCRdb remains unchecked. Sequenced input: naive CXCR3- CD8+ T cells from blood. Subset in this sample: CD45RO-CCR7+CD27+CD95- naive CD8+ T cells lacking CXCR3 (TNR3-). This chain's CDR3 is CASSLYYGAPTDTQYF.